This TCR beta chain was obtained from a study of blood T cell repertoires in COVID-19. The protocol was immunoSEQ multiplex PCR, while the TCRdb copy is restricted to in-frame clones and leaves out a portion. Of over 100,000 clones listed, 60% to 85% are singletons. The V gene's germline CDR1 is PRHDT and CDR2 FYEKMQ (reference sequence). The CDR3 has 18 amino acids. The trim removed 4 bases at V and 0 bases at J, leaving 10 bases unmatched. The chain couples TRBV13 to TRBJ2-7; 12 nucleotides line up with TRBD2. The receptor comes from a human donor in a cohort sampled during active or convalescent COVID-19. The sample comprised peripheral blood. In nucleotides, the CDR3 is TGTGCCAGCAGCTCCAGGACTAGCGGGGCGTTTAGCTCCTACGAGCAGTACTTC. Amino acid sequence: CASSSRTSGAFSSYEQYF.